This T cell receptor beta chain was profiled in a study of glioma-infiltrating T cells. TCR alpha and beta CDR3 regions were amplified from RNA using iRepertoire nested multiplex PCR. TCRdb ran MiXCR on the multiplex PCR reads and lists one entry per CDR3 protein. The repertoire holds under 150,000 distinct CDR3 sequences, with around a quarter as singletons. Per the germline V gene, CDR1 is SNHLY and CDR2 is FYNNEI. V was clipped by 7 bases and J by 4 bases, with 13 bases between them. There are 13 residues in the CDR3. The rearrangement joins TRBV2 to TRBJ2-5; D remains unclear. The specimen was glioma tissue, nonneoplastic brain tissue, or PBMCs (not recorded which). This sequence originates from a human donor with low-grade glioma or glioblastoma, undergoing nonglioma brain surgery, or in good health (not recorded which). The CDR3 is CASIRNSPETQYF. In DNA, the CDR3 is TGTGCCAGCATAAGGAACAGTCCAGAGACCCAGTACTTC.